A few counts support the clone carrying this T cell receptor (beta chain). Its antigen is as yet unknown. This sample was included in a study of post-analysis software for immune sequencing data. Across the study: Recorded subtypes: relapsing-remitting, secondary progressive, progressive-relapsing; some patients unannotated.

Study-wide results and caveats: Samples made in the same batch grouped tightly together by F measure. Patients used a handful of TRBV segments, including TRBV5-6, TRBV5-1 and TRBV20-1, more often than controls. There was significantly lower normalized Chao1 diversity in multiple sclerosis patients than in controls.

V lost 3 bases to trimming and J lost 2 bases, with 13 bases between them. Germline-derived CDR1 and CDR2 are DFQATT and SNEGSKA (reference sequence). The CDR3 totals 14 residues. Unique molecular identifiers featured in each of the TCR beta cDNA libraries. TCRdb re-derived calls from the PCR reads in MiXCR, one entry per CDR3 protein. The sample contains 750,000 to 950,000 distinct CDR3 sequences, under 70% of which appear only once. V and J are TRBV20-1 and TRBJ1-1; no clear D. The receptor's source is a girl under 18 with multiple sclerosis. The sample comprised blood. The CDR3 DNA sequence: TGCAGTGCTAGGGCGTGGCAGCCAAACACTGAAGCTTTCTTT. This translates into CSARAWQPNTEAFF.